The rows below give T cell receptor beta chains drawn from one sample of a study of blood T cell repertoires in COVID-19. Some clones are missing from TCRdb's copy, which holds only in-frame ones; the method was immunoSEQ multiplex PCR. The sample holds 310,000 or so clones, approximately 88% seen once. The sample was PBMCs or T cells enriched from blood (not recorded which). These receptors were obtained from a woman aged 18-30 years who had recovered from COVID-19. Both conserved end residues are part of each CDR3. Fields, in order: V gene, D gene, J gene, clone size, CDR3 DNA, CDR3 protein. The D gene is left open where the match is weak. Only part of the rows carry a size: once, few, many, or a class if the clone is expanded.

v_gene: TRBV11-2
d_gene: NA
j_gene: TRBJ2-6
abundance: NA
CDR3nt: TGTGCCAGCAGCGTACACAAAGTCTCTGGGGCCAACGTCCTGACTTTC
CDR3aa: CASSVHKVSGANVLTF

v_gene: TRBV5-4
d_gene: NA
j_gene: TRBJ2-1
abundance: NA
CDR3nt: TGTGCCAGCAGCCCACGACAGTGGGTCTACAATGAGCAGTTCTTC
CDR3aa: CASSPRQWVYNEQFF

v_gene: TRBV5-6
d_gene: NA
j_gene: TRBJ1-2
abundance: NA
CDR3nt: TGTGCCAGCAGCCGTCGCACAGGGTTCAACTATGGCTACACCTTC
CDR3aa: CASSRRTGFNYGYTF

v_gene: TRBV7-8
d_gene: TRBD1
j_gene: TRBJ1-5
abundance: NA
CDR3nt: TGTGCCAGCAGCTGGACAGGGAATAGCAATCAGCCCCAGCATTTT
CDR3aa: CASSWTGNSNQPQHF

v_gene: TRBV11-2
d_gene: NA
j_gene: TRBJ2-5
abundance: NA
CDR3nt: TGTGCCAGCAGCTTAGATACTCGAAGAGAGACCCAGTACTTC
CDR3aa: CASSLDTRRETQYF

v_gene: TRBV11-2
d_gene: NA
j_gene: TRBJ2-7
abundance: NA
CDR3nt: TGTGCCAGCAGCTTAGATTCCGCTCCTAGTGGAGAGCAGTACTTC
CDR3aa: CASSLDSAPSGEQYF

v_gene: TRBV28
d_gene: TRBD1
j_gene: TRBJ2-7
abundance: NA
CDR3nt: TGTGCCAGCAGTTTCCTCATCATCGACAGGGGGCGTGAAAGGTACGAGCAGTACTTC
CDR3aa: CASSFLIIDRGRERYEQYF

v_gene: TRBV28
d_gene: NA
j_gene: TRBJ1-2
abundance: NA
CDR3nt: TGTGCCAGCAGTTCCAGGGGCCCGAGATACTATGGCTACACCTTC
CDR3aa: CASSSRGPRYYGYTF

v_gene: TRBV13
d_gene: NA
j_gene: TRBJ2-7
abundance: NA
CDR3nt: TGTGCCAGCAGCTTCTATCGTCGGTCCTCCTACGAGCAGTACTTC
CDR3aa: CASSFYRRSSYEQYF

v_gene: TRBV19
d_gene: NA
j_gene: TRBJ1-2
abundance: NA
CDR3nt: TGTGCCAGTAGTCGGGAAACTAACTATGGCTACACCTTC
CDR3aa: CASSRETNYGYTF

v_gene: TRBV19
d_gene: NA
j_gene: TRBJ1-4
abundance: NA
CDR3nt: TGTGCCAGTGCGGACAGAAGGAATGAAAAACTGTTTTTT
CDR3aa: CASADRRNEKLFF

v_gene: TRBV27
d_gene: TRBD2
j_gene: TRBJ2-1
abundance: NA
CDR3nt: TGTGCCAGCAGTTTTGGGGGGTTGAGCGGGGGTCCCCTCGGGCAGTTCTTC
CDR3aa: CASSFGGLSGGPLGQFF

v_gene: TRBV9
d_gene: NA
j_gene: TRBJ1-1
abundance: NA
CDR3nt: TGTGCCAGCAGCGTAGGTCCGGGAATGAGCACTGAAGCTTTCTTT
CDR3aa: CASSVGPGMSTEAFF

v_gene: TRBV4-3
d_gene: TRBD1
j_gene: TRBJ2-7
abundance: few
CDR3nt: TGCGCCAGCAGCCTCGGGACAGGGGCCTACGAGCAGTACTTC
CDR3aa: CASSLGTGAYEQYF

v_gene: TRBV9
d_gene: TRBD2
j_gene: TRBJ2-7
abundance: NA
CDR3nt: TGTGCCAGCACGCGGCGGGGGGACACTTACGAGCAGTACTTC
CDR3aa: CASTRRGDTYEQYF

v_gene: TRBV18
d_gene: NA
j_gene: TRBJ1-6
abundance: NA
CDR3nt: TGTGCCAGCTCACCATCCTCTAGACTCTTCGATAATTCACCCCTCCACTTT
CDR3aa: CASSPSSRLFDNSPLHF

v_gene: TRBV5-8
d_gene: NA
j_gene: TRBJ1-3
abundance: NA
CDR3nt: TGTGCCAGCAGCCCCCGCGGGGGAAAATACACCATATATTTT
CDR3aa: CASSPRGGKYTIYF

v_gene: TRBV19
d_gene: NA
j_gene: TRBJ1-5
abundance: NA
CDR3nt: TGTGCCAGTAGTTTCCCGGGACACCCTAGCAATCAGCCCCAGCATTTT
CDR3aa: CASSFPGHPSNQPQHF

v_gene: TRBV10-3
d_gene: TRBD1
j_gene: TRBJ1-1
abundance: NA
CDR3nt: TGTGCCATCAGTGAGTCGACAGGGACTAGAACTGAAGCTTTCTTT
CDR3aa: CAISESTGTRTEAFF

v_gene: TRBV6-1
d_gene: NA
j_gene: TRBJ2-3
abundance: NA
CDR3nt: TGTGCCAGCAGTGAAGGGGCGGGGAGCACAGATACGCAGTATTTT
CDR3aa: CASSEGAGSTDTQYF

v_gene: TRBV12-3/TRBV12-4
d_gene: NA
j_gene: TRBJ2-2
abundance: NA
CDR3nt: TGTGCCAGCAGTTTATCCGGGTTTGGGGAGCTGTTTTTT
CDR3aa: CASSLSGFGELFF

v_gene: TRBV7-6
d_gene: TRBD1
j_gene: TRBJ2-2
abundance: once
CDR3nt: TGTGCCAGCAGCTTATTCACAGGGGGGCCCGGGGAGCTGTTTTTT
CDR3aa: CASSLFTGGPGELFF

v_gene: TRBV30
d_gene: TRBD1
j_gene: TRBJ1-1
abundance: NA
CDR3nt: TGTGCCTGGATTGGACAGGGCCTACCGAACACTGAAGCTTTCTTT
CDR3aa: CAWIGQGLPNTEAFF

v_gene: TRBV7-2
d_gene: TRBD2
j_gene: TRBJ2-5
abundance: once
CDR3nt: TGTGCCAGCAGCTTAGTTCGCGGGGGGGATGAGACCCAGTACTTC
CDR3aa: CASSLVRGGDETQYF

v_gene: TRBV27
d_gene: NA
j_gene: TRBJ2-3
abundance: NA
CDR3nt: TGTGCCAGCAGACAGAGGAGGGAATCAGATACGCAGTATTTT
CDR3aa: CASRQRRESDTQYF

v_gene: TRBV7-9
d_gene: TRBD1
j_gene: TRBJ1-1
abundance: NA
CDR3nt: TGTGCCAGCAGCTCCCCGGACAGGGGGCGGATGGTCACTGAAGCTTTCTTT
CDR3aa: CASSSPDRGRMVTEAFF

v_gene: TRBV9
d_gene: NA
j_gene: TRBJ2-3
abundance: NA
CDR3nt: TGTGCCAGCAGCGTAGGCGCCACAGATACGCAGTATTTT
CDR3aa: CASSVGATDTQYF

v_gene: TRBV27
d_gene: TRBD2
j_gene: TRBJ2-1
abundance: few
CDR3nt: TGTGCCAGCAGTCCCCGGGGAGATGGCGGGAGGCAGTTCTTC
CDR3aa: CASSPRGDGGRQFF

v_gene: TRBV15
d_gene: NA
j_gene: TRBJ1-1
abundance: NA
CDR3nt: TGTGCCACCCTAGAGGGCCCGAGCACTGAAGCTTTCTTT
CDR3aa: CATLEGPSTEAFF

v_gene: TRBV6-5
d_gene: NA
j_gene: TRBJ1-1
abundance: NA
CDR3nt: TGTGCCAGCAGTAGTCGAGACACTGAAGCTTTCTTT
CDR3aa: CASSSRDTEAFF

v_gene: TRBV18
d_gene: NA
j_gene: TRBJ1-5
abundance: NA
CDR3nt: TGTGCCAGCTCACCCTTGGGAGGCAATCAGCCCCAGCATTTT
CDR3aa: CASSPLGGNQPQHF

v_gene: TRBV19
d_gene: TRBD1
j_gene: TRBJ1-5
abundance: NA
CDR3nt: TGTGCCAGTAGTACCGGGACAGGGGGTCAGCCCCAGCATTTT
CDR3aa: CASSTGTGGQPQHF

v_gene: TRBV3-1/TRBV3-2
d_gene: NA
j_gene: TRBJ2-5
abundance: NA
CDR3nt: TGTGCCAGCAGCCAAGATCGCGCAGGGCCAGAGACCCAGTACTTC
CDR3aa: CASSQDRAGPETQYF

v_gene: TRBV7-9
d_gene: NA
j_gene: TRBJ1-1
abundance: NA
CDR3nt: TGTGCCAGCAGCGCACAGTCAGGGGACACTGAAGCTTTCTTT
CDR3aa: CASSAQSGDTEAFF

v_gene: TRBV28
d_gene: NA
j_gene: TRBJ1-4
abundance: NA
CDR3nt: TGTGCCAGCAGTCTAGCGGGTGAAAAACTGTTTTTT
CDR3aa: CASSLAGEKLFF

v_gene: TRBV14
d_gene: TRBD1
j_gene: TRBJ1-4
abundance: NA
CDR3nt: TGTGCCAGCAGCCAAGCGACCCTTACCTCTTACAGGGGTTGGGAAAAACTGTTTTTT
CDR3aa: CASSQATLTSYRGWEKLFF

v_gene: TRBV28
d_gene: TRBD1
j_gene: TRBJ2-1
abundance: NA
CDR3nt: TGTGCCAGCAGTCGGGCAGGGACAGGAGACAATGAGCAGTTCTTC
CDR3aa: CASSRAGTGDNEQFF